The entry that follows covers one T cell receptor (beta chain) sequence. A junction boundary mismatches the germline segment, possibly from a read error. Together with a sample-barcoded 5' primer, a J-beta primer mix was included in a second PCR lasting roughly 6 to 12 cycles. A template-switch adaptor containing 12 random nucleotides labeled each cDNA molecule. MiXCR, applied by TCRdb to the 5' RACE reads, yields one record per CDR3 protein. Here the sample spans 730,000 or so distinct CDR3 sequences, around 46% being singletons. This entry belongs to a study of blood T cells in healthy people across ages. Source material: blood. This sequence originates from a woman aged 60-75 years in good health.

This chain's CDR3 is CASSGDRGHTGELFF. The DNA for the CDR3 is TGTGCTAGCAGTGGCGACAGGGGTCACACCGGGGAGCTGTTTTTT. The chain links TRBV6-1 to TRBJ2-2, with 8 bases matching TRBD1. The length of the CDR3 is 15 residues. CDR1 and CDR2 from the germline V gene are MNHNS and SASEGT.